This TCR beta chain was obtained from a study of patients and donors after allogeneic stem cell transplantation. The CDR3 extends over 13 amino acids. Trimming took 4 bases from V and 4 from J, leaving 8 bases between them. The germline CDR1 and CDR2 sequences are SEHNR and FQNEAQ (reference sequence). MiXCR was run by TCRdb on the RT-PCR reads, yielding one entry per CDR3 protein. The table records about 70,000 distinct CDR3 sequences, approximately 25% of them present only once. This sequence was found in a human donor who was either an allogeneic HSCT recipient or a stem cell or donor lymphocyte infusion donor (not recorded which). It is not recorded whose cells these are; they may come from a transplant donor. The sequencing sample was made of blood, either unsorted or a sorted T cell fraction (not recorded which). V and J are TRBV7-9 and TRBJ1-3; D uncertain. Here the CDR3 reads CASSYIRGNTIYF. The CDR3 DNA reads as TGTGCCAGCAGCTACATCCGGGGAAACACCATATATTTT.